The 9 T cell receptor beta chains listed next were all sequenced from one sample in a study of T cells in Graves' hyperthyroidism and ophthalmopathy. RNA transcripts yielded amplified TCR beta CDR3 regions. The HTBI primer set drove a first-round RT-PCR of the TCR CDR3. MiXCR was run by TCRdb on the multiplex PCR reads, yielding one entry per CDR3 protein. The sample has fewer than 750,000 distinct CDR3 sequences, roughly 50% seen once. Sequencing was performed on peripheral blood or thyroid tissue (not recorded which). These receptors all come from a woman between 18 and 30 years old with Graves' hyperthyroidism.

V gene TRBV2 combines with J gene TRBJ1-1; D perhaps matches TRBD1 (6 bases). There are 16 residues in the CDR3. V was pared by 6 bases and J by 2 bases, with 19 bases between. Germline lookup yields CDR1 SNHLY and CDR2 FYNNEI. The CDR3 loop reads CASRIREGGRNTEAFF. The CDR3 nucleotides read TGTGCCAGCAGAATCAGGGAGGGGGGCAGAAACACTGAAGCTTTCTTT.

This clonotype showed up many times. This sequence may be a read error, since a much larger clone differs from it by one base. The V call is TRBV27, the J call TRBJ1-5; D is undetermined. The CDR3 extends over 12 amino acids. CDR1 and CDR2 (germline): MNHEY, SMNVEV (reference sequence). The ends were cut back, 6 bases at V and 0 bases at J, with 3 bases in the middle. CDR3 region: CASSHSNQPQHF. The CDR3 nucleotides are TGTGCCAGCAGCCATAGCAATCAGCCCCAGCATTTT.

The gene calls are TRBV12-3 or TRBV12-4 and TRBJ2-7; a weak D match, TRBD2 (6 bases). Trimming removed 6 bases from V and 0 bases from J, with 12 bases in between. This CDR3 spans 14 amino acids. The CDR3 nucleotides are TGTGCCAGCAGCCCTAGCGACAGCTCCTACGAGCAGTACTTC. Translation: CASSPSDSSYEQYF.

This clonotype occurred many times. This chain links TRBV7-9 with TRBJ1-6; D gene ambiguous. The CDR3 sequence is 12 residues long. Germline CDR1 SEHNR, CDR2 FQNEAQ (reference sequence). The V end was cut by 1 base, the J end by 9 bases, with 4 bases between. CDR3 coding DNA: TGTGCCAGCAGCTTAGATGGTTCACCCCTCCACTTT. Its protein product is CASSLDGSPLHF. Variable domain in full (rest from reference TRBV7-9 and TRBJ1-6): DTGVSQNPRHKITKRGQNVTFRCDPISEHNRLYWYRQTLGQGPEFLTYFQNEAQLEKSRLLSDRFSAERPKGSFSTLEIQRTEQGDSAMYLCASSLDGSPLHFGNGTRLTVT.

This clonotype was counted many times. The chain links TRBV9 to TRBJ1-6; a possible D gene is TRBD1 (5 bases). V gave up 2 bases and J gave up 3 bases, with 9 bases separating them. Per germline, CDR1 SGDLS and CDR2 YYNGEE. The CDR3 sequence is 15 residues long. CDR3 residues: CASSVLDSYNSPLHF. The CDR3 nucleotides read TGTGCCAGCAGCGTCCTAGACAGCTATAATTCACCCCTCCACTTT.

A single count supports this clonotype. The chain employs TRBV29-1 and TRBJ2-2, with 8 bases that match TRBD1. The CDR3 contains 12 residues. Germline trimming cut 7 bases from V and 9 bases from J; bases unmatched to any gene: 7. CDR1 SQVTM and CDR2 ANQGSEA come from the germline V gene. The CDR3 spells CSAVTGGRELFF. The DNA for the CDR3 is TGCAGCGCAGTTACAGGGGGGAGGGAGCTGTTTTTT.

V usage is TRBV7-6 and J usage is TRBJ1-3; TRBD1 is a possible D gene (5 bases). CDR1 and CDR2 from the germline V gene are SGHVS and FNYEAQ. The CDR3 length is 17 residues. The V gene lost 6 bases and the J gene lost 0 bases, with 18 bases spanning the gap. In DNA, the CDR3 is TGTGCCAGCAGTGAAGCATCAGGGACGACCTCTGGAAACACCATATATTTT. Its protein product is CASSEASGTTSGNTIYF.

This clonotype has a count of ten or more. This chain joins TRBV9 and TRBJ2-2; TRBD2 agrees at 9 bases. The ends lost 1 base at V and 5 bases at J; junction bases unmatched: 12. The CDR3 loop spans 18 amino acids. CDR1 and CDR2 (germline): SGDLS, YYNGEE. The CDR3 bases are TGTGCCAGCAGCGTAAATGGCGGGAGGGCCCTCTGGACCGGGGAGCTGTTTTTT. Protein product: CASSVNGGRALWTGELFF. The full variable domain, in which reference TRBV9 and TRBJ2-2 provide the parts outside the CDR3, is DSGVTQTPKHLITATGQRVTLRCSPRSGDLSVYWYQQSLDQGLQFLIQYYNGEERAKGNILERFSAQQFPDLHSELNLSSLELGDSALYFCASSVNGGRALWTGELFFGEGSRLTVL.

V is TRBV7-8 and J is TRBJ1-2; 9 nucleotides line up with TRBD1. In germline, CDR1 is SGHVS, CDR2 FQNEAQ. The CDR3 has 16 amino acids. J lost 4 bases, V lost 5 bases, and 11 bases had no gene match. DNA for the CDR3: TGTGCCAGCAGCGACTTATCGGGACAGGGTGGCTATGGCTACACCTTC. This codes for CASSDLSGQGGYGYTF. Using reference TRBV7-8 and TRBJ1-2 for the parts outside the CDR3, the full variable domain is GAGVSQSPRYKVAKRGQDVALRCDPISGHVSLFWYQQALGQGPEFLTYFQNEAQLDKSGLPSDRFFAERPEGSVSTLKIQRTQQEDSAVYLCASSDLSGQGGYGYTFGSGTRLTVV.